The 10 T cell receptor beta chains presented below share a single source sample, sequenced in a study of Ad26.COV2.S vaccination and SARS-CoV-2 variants. The table came from immunoSEQ multiplex PCR; TCRdb's copy has only in-frame clones and leaves some out. The repertoire holds 350,000 to 400,000 clones, about 85% seen once, with 3.5% in the top ten. Treatment indicated: some 20 received Ad26.COV2.S at low or high dose, single or two shots; five or six received placebo; per-sample allocation not given. Samples came from day 63 after the first vaccine or placebo injection. The specimen comprised peripheral blood, sampled in a trial of Ad26.COV2.S vaccine versus placebo. The receptor source for this set is a person between 18 and 60 years old who received the Ad26.COV2.S COVID-19 vaccine or a placebo.

This sequence joins TRBV29-1 and TRBJ2-7; D might be TRBD1 or TRBD2, each matching 6 bases. Germline CDR1 reads SQVTM; CDR2 reads ANQGSEA. The CDR3 spans 11 residues. V was pared by 6 bases and J by 4 bases, with 10 bases between. The CDR3 region has the DNA TGCAGCGTCCTAGGGGGGTACGAGCAGTACTTC. Amino acids: CSVLGGYEQYF.

The genes are TRBV6-1 and TRBJ1-1, with D maybe TRBD1 (6 bases). CDR3 length: 15 residues. Germline lookup yields CDR1 MNHNS and CDR2 SASEGT. Between the trimmed V and J ends, which lost 1 base and 5 bases, there was a span of 14 bases. The chain's CDR3 is CASSEGVQGKTEAFF. CDR3 in DNA: TGTGCCAGCAGTGAAGGGGTGCAGGGGAAGACTGAAGCTTTCTTT.

The CDR3 DNA sequence: TGTGCCAGCACCATACTTACAGGGGGCAGTGGCTACACCTTC. Translation gives CASTILTGGSGYTF. This sequence joins TRBV2 and TRBJ1-2; 9 bases map to TRBD1. CDR1 and CDR2 from the germline V gene are SNHLY and FYNNEI. J lost 7 bases, V lost 7 bases, and 10 bases had no gene match. The CDR3 length is 14 residues.

This sequence joins TRBV7-2 and TRBJ2-7; maybe TRBD2 (6 bases). The V gene's germline CDR1 is SGHTA and CDR2 FQGNSA. V was pared by 1 base and J by 6 bases, with 16 bases between. CDR3 length equals 15 residues. The CDR3 DNA reads TGTGCCAGCAGCTTAGAAACACTAGCCGGGCGCGAGCAGTACTTC. Protein: CASSLETLAGREQYF.

This clone was observed a single time. The chain joins TRBV5-1 to TRBJ2-5; TRBD2 agrees at 13 bases. The CDR3 totals 16 residues. CDR1 is SGHRS, CDR2 YFSETQ, per germline. V was clipped by 3 bases and J by 5 bases; unmatched bases: 7. The CDR3 protein is CASSSGLAGARETQYF. The CDR3, as DNA: TGCGCCAGCAGCTCCGGACTAGCGGGGGCTAGGGAGACCCAGTACTTC.

This chain joins TRBV5-4 and TRBJ2-2, with a weak D call TRBD2 (6 bases). The CDR3 sequence is 19 residues long. Between the trimmed V and J ends, which lost 3 bases and 5 bases, there was a span of 26 bases. Germline CDR1 is SGHNT and CDR2 is YYREEE (reference sequence). In DNA, the CDR3 is TGTGCCAGCAGCTGGGATGTCACGGGCGGTAGCGGCGGGACCGGGGAGCTGTTTTTT. This gives the protein CASSWDVTGGSGGTGELFF.

CDR3 region: CASSLDRGRGTEAFF. CDR3 sequence (DNA): TGCGCCAGCAGCTTGGACAGGGGAAGGGGCACTGAAGCTTTCTTT. The chain employs TRBV5-1 and TRBJ1-1, with TRBD1 matching 7 bases. The V gene end was trimmed by 0 bases and the J gene end by 4 bases; junction bases not matched to a gene: 6. Germline V gene sequence: CDR1 SGHRS, CDR2 YFSETQ. The CDR3 is 15 amino acids. The entire variable domain, with the rest obtained from reference TRBV5-1 and TRBJ1-1, is as follows: KAGVTQTPRYLIKTRGQQVTLSCSPISGHRSVSWYQQTPGQGLQFLFEYFSETQRNKGNFPGRFSGRQFSNSRSEMNVSTLELGDSALYLCASSLDRGRGTEAFFGQGTRLTVV.

The gene calls are TRBV27 and TRBJ2-5; the D is unclear. Germline V gene sequence: CDR1 MNHEY, CDR2 SMNVEV (reference sequence). This CDR3 is built from 14 residues. The V gene lost 6 bases and the J gene lost 1 base, with 12 bases spanning the gap. Here the CDR3 reads CASRPRPFQETQYF. CDR3 in DNA: TGTGCCAGCAGACCCCGCCCTTTCCAAGAGACCCAGTACTTC.

J is TRBJ1-6 and V is TRBV5-1; D is uncertain. Trimming stripped 7 bases from V and 11 bases from J, with 16 bases between. Germline V gene data show CDR1 as SGHRS and CDR2 as YFSETQ. The CDR3 has 13 amino acids. CDR3 bases: TGCGCCAGCCGAGTGGCTGGGGATGCACCCCTCCACTTT. Translating it yields CASRVAGDAPLHF.

CDR3 nucleotide sequence: TGTGCCATCAATAACAGGGAGGGTAACACTGAAGCTTTCTTT. Translated, it gives CAINNREGNTEAFF. This rearrangement joins TRBV10-3 to TRBJ1-1, with a possible D match to TRBD1 (6 bases). Trimming took off 7 bases at V and 2 bases at J, with 14 bases between the two ends. CDR1 ENHRY and CDR2 SYGVKD come from the germline V gene. The CDR3 is made up of 14 amino acids.